The T cell receptor beta chain under discussion was sequenced for a study of T cells in Graves' hyperthyroidism and ophthalmopathy. Orbital computed tomography, thyroid ultrasound, serum thyroxine and TRAb, and clinical symptoms together informed the diagnoses. The V end lost 0 bases, the J end lost 5 bases, and 13 bases lay between the germline ends. The germline CDR1 and CDR2 sequences are SGHTA and FQGNSA. The CDR3 extends over 15 amino acids. Amplified TCR beta CDR3 regions derived from RNA transcripts. An initial round of RT-PCR targeting the TCR CDR3 relied on the HTBI primer set. A single record per CDR3 protein comes from TCRdb applying MiXCR to the multiplex PCR reads. The sample yields hundreds of thousands of distinct CDR3 sequences, over 12% seen once.

Source material: blood. The rearrangement joins TRBV7-2 to TRBJ1-1, with D tentatively TRBD1 (6 bases). The TCR was taken from a woman aged 40-49 years with Graves' ophthalmopathy. The CDR3 sequence: CASSLAPWTETEAFF. The DNA for the CDR3 is TGTGCCAGCAGCTTAGCCCCGTGGACAGAAACTGAAGCTTTCTTT. Filled out from reference TRBV7-2 and TRBJ1-1, the complete variable domain reads GAGVSQSPSNKVTEKGKDVELRCDPISGHTALYWYRQSLGQGLEFLIYFQGNSAPDKSGLPSDRFSAERTGGSVSTLTIQRTQQEDSAVYLCASSLAPWTETEAFFGQGTRLTVV.